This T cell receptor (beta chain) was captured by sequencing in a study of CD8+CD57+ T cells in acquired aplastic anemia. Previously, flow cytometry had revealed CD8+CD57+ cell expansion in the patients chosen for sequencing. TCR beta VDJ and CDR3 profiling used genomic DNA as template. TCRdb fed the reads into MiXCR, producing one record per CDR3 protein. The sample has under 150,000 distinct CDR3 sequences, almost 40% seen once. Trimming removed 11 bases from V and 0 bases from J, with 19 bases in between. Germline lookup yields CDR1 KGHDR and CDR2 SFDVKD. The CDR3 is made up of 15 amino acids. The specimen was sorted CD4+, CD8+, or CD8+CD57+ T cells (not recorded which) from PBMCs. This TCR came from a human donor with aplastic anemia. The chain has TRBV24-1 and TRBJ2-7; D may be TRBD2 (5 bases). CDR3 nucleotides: TGTGCCAGCAGCCTCGGACGGGGAGTCTCCTACGAGCAGTACTTC. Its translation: CASSLGRGVSYEQYF.